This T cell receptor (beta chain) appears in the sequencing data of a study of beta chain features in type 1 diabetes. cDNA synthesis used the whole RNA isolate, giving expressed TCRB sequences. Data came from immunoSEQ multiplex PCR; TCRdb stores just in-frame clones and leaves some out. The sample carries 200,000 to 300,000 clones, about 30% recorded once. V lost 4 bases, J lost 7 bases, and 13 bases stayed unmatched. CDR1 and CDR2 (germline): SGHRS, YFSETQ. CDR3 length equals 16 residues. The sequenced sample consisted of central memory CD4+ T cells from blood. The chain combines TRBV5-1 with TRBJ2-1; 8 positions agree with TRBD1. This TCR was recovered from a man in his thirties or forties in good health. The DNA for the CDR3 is TGCGCCAGCAGCCAGGGGGATGGACAGGGCAGAAATGAGCAGTTCTTC. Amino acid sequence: CASSQGDGQGRNEQFF.